This TCR beta chain emerged from a study of CD8+ T cells in alopecia areata (dated by TCRdb to 2016 to 2018). A note on the overall study: The treated patients, all with moderate-to-severe alopecia areata, were enrolled in an open-label pilot trial of oral tofacitinib given at 5 to 10 mg twice daily. For the treated patients, the SALT score, which quantifies what percentage of scalp surface area is affected, served as the measure of disease severity. Patients received tofacitinib for 6 to 18 months and were then followed off drug for 6 months to check for delayed response and recurrence. Scalp clonality was compared across normal scalp (n=4), patchy alopecia areata scalp (n=8), and alopecia totalis/universalis scalp (n=8). In humans, TCRbeta sequencing was performed on scalp tissue and on sorted CD4+ and CD8+ peripheral blood T cells from healthy controls and from patients with patchy or totalis/universalis alopecia areata. RNA was obtained with the PAXgene miRNA kit for fixed scalp, the miRNeasy kit for PBMCs, and the RNeasy kit for mouse skin. In both human patients and the C3H/HeJ mouse model, the study applied high-throughput TCRbeta sequencing to look at T cell clonal expansion in alopecia areata. Biopsies were taken from tofacitinib-treated patients at baseline and again at 4 and 24 weeks into treatment, and several of those patients also had a later scalp biopsy. Amplification of TCRbeta CDR3 regions was done by immunoSEQ multiplex PCR using 35 Vbeta forward primers and 13 Jbeta reverse primers. Overall study results and their limits: Tofacitinib significantly lowered scalp clonality and the number of expanded CD8+ clones among the top 100 scalp clones. Because the treated cohort was small and had only one nonresponder, larger studies are needed to examine links between baseline CD8+ expansion and response. Higher clonality and more expanded CD8+ clones were observed in lesional scalp than in normal scalp, particularly in alopecia totalis/universalis, a finding suggestive of antigenic drive. During tofacitinib treatment, many expanded lesional clones remained in scalp and blood, and this persistence may partly explain relapse after treatment is stopped. Resident alphabeta T cells in normal human skin are also sequenced, complicating scalp TCR repertoire analysis, unlike mouse skin dominated by gammadelta T cells. Compared with mice, TCR sequences shared between patients were less clear, possibly partly because of HLA diversity across the patient population.

The CDR3 contains 13 residues, cysteine and phenylalanine counted. The sequence is cut down to CDR3 DNA, 39 bases in frame from base 1. CDR1 is given as SQVTM and CDR2 as ANQGSEA, both from the germline V gene. V is reduced by 0 bases and J by 8 bases, leaving a spacing of 11 bases between them. This sample's time point label indicates: less than five weeks on oral tofacitinib. The treatment or condition label, as the study defines it: oral pan-JAK inhibitor, 5-10 mg twice daily. Lesional scalp punch biopsies and peripheral blood were obtained from alopecia areata patients. PBMCs were isolated by density centrifugation and stained for CD3, CD4 and CD8, after which CD4+ and CD8+ T cells were sorted on a FACSAria. This clone was observed a handful of times. Its recognized antigen is unknown. No much larger clone is present one base from it, and per-base qualities are unavailable. The library was produced with the immunoSEQ multiplex PCR assay. RNA was extracted from all samples and reverse transcribed into cDNA, which served as template for TCR sequencing. First-strand cDNA was synthesized with SuperScript III using a 2:1 mix of oligo-dT and random hexamers. A synthetic immune receptor repertoire was used to gauge amplification bias, and whatever bias remained was removed computationally. In the authors' own workflow: Raw reads were preprocessed to remove errors, and CDR3 was defined by IMGT conventions from the conserved cysteine to phenylalanine. Clonality was computed as 1 minus the Shannon entropy, with the entropy normalized by log2 of the number of productive unique TCRs. CD4 or CD8 identity of scalp clones was inferred by cross-referencing scalp TCRbeta sequences with sorted blood CD4 and CD8 repertoires. This is the immuneACCESS table as TCRdb keeps it, with only in-frame sequences that have V and J called. A part of the clones is gone; compared with another copy, unresolved V genes explain less than half, and the rest is unexplained. That table supplies the V and J calls and clone size; D and trimming were determined from the DNA. Within this sample are 150,000 to 200,000 clones, with under 70% of them counted one time only. Around 0.9% of the sample lies in the top ten.

The source was CD4+ T cells sorted from blood, collected at week 4, from a patient treated with tofacitinib. The chain employs TRBV29-1 and TRBJ1-3; the D gene remains uncertain. This clonotype originated in a human donor with alopecia areata. At the DNA level, the sequence is TGCAGCGTTGAAGACGTACAGCAGGACACCATATATTTT. This encodes CSVEDVQQDTIYF. With all but the CDR3 taken from the reference TRBV29-1 and TRBJ1-3 genes, the full variable domain is: SAVISQKPSRDICQRGTSLTIQCQVDSQVTMMFWYRQQPGQSLTLIATANQGSEATYESGFVIDKFPISRPNLTFSTLTVSNMSPEDSSIYLCSVEDVQQDTIYFGEGSWLTVV.